Detailed here is one TCR beta chain. Its antigen is not known. The entry originates in a study of cytomegalovirus exposure and HLA in healthy donors. The primer mix had 60 Vbeta and 13 Jbeta primers. The assay was immunoSEQ multiplex PCR, and TCRdb's table has in-frame clones only and misses some. The sample includes 150,000 to 200,000 clones, around 87% seen only once; the top ten take under 1.2%. Findings and limits, study-wide: Analysis was carried out at a later point, and it linked a missense DCLRE1C variant to TCR beta V- and J-gene trimming.

The CDR3 sequence is 14 residues long. Trimming pared 0 bases from V and 4 bases from J, leaving 9 bases between. The V gene's germline CDR1 is SGHNT and CDR2 YENEEA. The chain has TRBV11-3 and TRBJ1-1, with a possible D match to TRBD1 (5 bases). The sequence was collected from a boy younger than 10 in good health and CMV-seronegative. Sequencing was performed on PBMCs. CDR3 DNA: TGTGCCAGCAGCTTAGATCCGACAGCCACTGAAGCTTTCTTT. It is translated as CASSLDPTATEAFF.